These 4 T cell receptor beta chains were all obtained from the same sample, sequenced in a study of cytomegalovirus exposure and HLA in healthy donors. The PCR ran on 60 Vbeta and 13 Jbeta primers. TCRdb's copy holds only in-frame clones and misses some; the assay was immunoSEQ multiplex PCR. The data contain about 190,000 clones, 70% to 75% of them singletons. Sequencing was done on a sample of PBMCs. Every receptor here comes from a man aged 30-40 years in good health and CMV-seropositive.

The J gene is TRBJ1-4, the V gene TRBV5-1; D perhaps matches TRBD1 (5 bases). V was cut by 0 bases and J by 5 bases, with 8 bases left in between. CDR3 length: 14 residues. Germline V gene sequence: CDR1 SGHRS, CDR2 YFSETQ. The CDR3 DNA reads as TGCGCCAGCAGCTTGGGGGGCCGGAATGAAAAACTGTTTTTT. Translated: CASSLGGRNEKLFF.

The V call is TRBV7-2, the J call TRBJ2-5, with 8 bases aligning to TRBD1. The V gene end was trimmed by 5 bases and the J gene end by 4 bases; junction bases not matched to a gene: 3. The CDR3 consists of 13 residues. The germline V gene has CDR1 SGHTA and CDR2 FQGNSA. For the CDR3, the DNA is TGTGCCAGCAGCCGAGACAGGGGAGAGACCCAGTACTTC. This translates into CASSRDRGETQYF.

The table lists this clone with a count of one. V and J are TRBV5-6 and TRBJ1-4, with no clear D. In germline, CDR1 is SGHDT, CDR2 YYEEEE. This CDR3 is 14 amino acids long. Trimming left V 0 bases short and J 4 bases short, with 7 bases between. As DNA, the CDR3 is TGTGCCAGCAGCTTGGAAACCAGTAATGAAAAACTGTTTTTT. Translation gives CASSLETSNEKLFF.

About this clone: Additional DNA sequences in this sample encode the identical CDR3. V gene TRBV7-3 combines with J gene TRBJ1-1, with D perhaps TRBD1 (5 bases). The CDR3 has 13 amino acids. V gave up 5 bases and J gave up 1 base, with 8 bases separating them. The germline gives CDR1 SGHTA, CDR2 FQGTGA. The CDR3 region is CASSRQGNTEAFF. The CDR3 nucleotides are TGTGCCAGCAGCAGGCAGGGGAACACTGAAGCTTTCTTT.